Sequencing of this T cell receptor beta chain was carried out in a study of shared clonotypes between healthy human individuals. Background on the study: For every donor, three CD4 naive, three CD4 memory, two CD8 naive and one CD8 memory plates were used.

Assay: immunoSEQ multiplex PCR; the TCRdb copy retains only in-frame clones and omits some. The data hold millions of clones, with about 92% observed a single time. Trimming took off 0 bases at V and 0 bases at J, with 10 bases between the two ends. Germline V gene lookup returns CDR1 SGHNT and CDR2 YYREEE (reference sequence). CDR3 length equals 16 residues. The material sequenced was naive CD4+ T cells from PBMCs. Subset of the sample: CD45RA+ positively selected. This TCR was sampled from a man aged 18 to 29 in good health. Some clones in this sample may be carry-over from other donors' samples. The V call is TRBV5-4, the J call TRBJ1-3; the D is unclear. In nucleotides, the CDR3 is TGTGCCAGCAGCTTGGATTCAGCCGTCTCTGGAAACACCATATATTTT. This gives the protein CASSLDSAVSGNTIYF.